Described below is a single TCR beta chain sequence and its context. The data derive from a study of cytotoxic CD8 clonotypes in ibrutinib-treated CLL. The assay was immunoSEQ multiplex PCR, and TCRdb's table has in-frame clones only and misses some. Among almost 250,000 clones listed, around 70% were seen once. The V and J ends lost 1 base and 4 bases, in that order; junction bases with no gene match: 4. Germline V CDR1 and CDR2: SGHTA, FQGTGA. The CDR3 totals 15 residues. The V gene is TRBV7-3, the J gene TRBJ2-1; 7 nucleotides align to TRBD2. This TCR came from a human donor with chronic lymphocytic leukemia. Sequenced material: PBMCs, taken after 24 months of ibrutinib treatment. The CDR3 DNA is TGTGCCAGCAGCTTAATATCTAGCGGTTACAATGAGCAGTTCTTC. It translates to CASSLISSGYNEQFF.